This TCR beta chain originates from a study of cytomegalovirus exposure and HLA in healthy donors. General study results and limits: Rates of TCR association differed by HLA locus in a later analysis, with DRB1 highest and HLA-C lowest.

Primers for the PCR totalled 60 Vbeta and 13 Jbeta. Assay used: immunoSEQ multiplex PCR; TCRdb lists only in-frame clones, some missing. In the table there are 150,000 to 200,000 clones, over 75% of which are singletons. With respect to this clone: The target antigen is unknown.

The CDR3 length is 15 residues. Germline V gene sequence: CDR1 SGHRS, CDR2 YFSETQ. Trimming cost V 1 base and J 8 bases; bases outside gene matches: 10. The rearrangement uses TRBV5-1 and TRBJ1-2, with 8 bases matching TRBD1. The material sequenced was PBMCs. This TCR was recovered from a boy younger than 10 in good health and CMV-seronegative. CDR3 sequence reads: CASSLWTTGEQGYTF. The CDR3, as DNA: TGCGCCAGCAGCTTGTGGACGACAGGGGAGCAGGGCTACACCTTC. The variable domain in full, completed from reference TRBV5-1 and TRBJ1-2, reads KAGVTQTPRYLIKTRGQQVTLSCSPISGHRSVSWYQQTPGQGLQFLFEYFSETQRNKGNFPGRFSGRQFSNSRSEMNVSTLELGDSALYLCASSLWTTGEQGYTFGSGTRLTVV.